This T cell receptor (beta chain) was profiled in a study of blood T cell repertoires in COVID-19. Study-wide context: Sites across the United States, Italy and Spain contributed samples from acute and convalescent COVID-19. The cDNA or gDNA used as material had been derived from T cells, B-cell-depleted T cells, or PBMCs.

Seattle participants joined during active infection and were tracked over time. This clone was found a few times. Original handling: Cell counts per sample came from amplifying reference gene primers. Using immunoSEQ multiplex PCR, the repertoire was profiled, and TCRdb retains in-frame clones only, with some absent. D and trimming were read from the DNA, whereas the V and J calls and clone size are those reported in that table. Of about 300,000 clones in the sample, nearly 90% were seen once. V was cut by 8 bases and J by 7 bases, with 11 bases left in between. This CDR3 has 11 residues. Germline-derived CDR1 and CDR2 are SNHLY and FYNNEI.

The sequence was collected from a woman aged 30 to 39 with COVID-19, enrolled during active disease. Sequenced input: peripheral blood. The rearrangement uses TRBV2 and TRBJ1-2, with D maybe TRBD1 (6 bases). CDR3 sequence (DNA): TGTGCCAGCTCTGGGACACTTGGCTACACCTTC. It encodes CASSGTLGYTF.